This T cell receptor beta chain was identified during a study of vaccination effects on CD4 cells after COVID-19. Overall study findings and caveats: Late post-vaccination, clones induced by infection and those induced by vaccine underwent marked clonal contraction.

V gave up 5 bases and J gave up 0 bases, with 9 bases separating them. The germline gives CDR1 SGHNT, CDR2 YYREEE (reference sequence). The CDR3 runs to 14 residues. Isolation of CD4+ T cells took place after ten to eleven days of culture. Vaccine recipients, nucleocapsid antibody negative, had no prior SARS-CoV-2 infection. At days 3 and 7, half of the medium was exchanged for IL-2 medium. Data came from immunoSEQ multiplex PCR; TCRdb stores just in-frame clones and leaves some out. Among tens of thousands of clones, approximately 71% were seen once, and the ten largest hold under 4.5%. On this clone: The antigen is unknown.

This sequence joins TRBV5-4 and TRBJ2-1; perhaps TRBD2 as D (6 bases). Material: CD4+ T cells from PBMCs cultured without peptide, obtained before COVID-19 vaccination. This receptor was taken from a human donor who received a COVID-19 vaccine. CDR3 bases: TGTGCCAGCAGGGTGGGGGGCTCCTACAATGAGCAGTTCTTC. This gives the protein CASRVGGSYNEQFF.